Listed below are T cell receptor beta chains from one sample, sequenced in a study of CD8+ T cells in alopecia areata. Method: immunoSEQ multiplex PCR; TCRdb's copy keeps in-frame clones and lacks some. The profile shows 130,000 to 150,000 clones, approximately 80% of them singletons. This sample comprised CD8+ T cells sorted from blood, obtained at week 4, from a patient treated with tofacitinib. All receptors derive from a human donor with alopecia areata. The CDR3 runs from the conserved cysteine through the conserved F or W.

v_call | cdr3_aa
TRBV10-3 | CAISRDANEKLFF
TRBV13 | CASSSQGSGRSYEQYF
TRBV5-1 | CASSLFQGVAPLHF
TRBV27 | CASSLGLAYNEQFF
TRBV5-6 | CASSFRDRITSGELFF
TRBV27 | CASSLSPRVGSHTDTQYF
TRBV10-3 | CAISGLGQGASYEQYF
TRBV2 | CASSERQRRRNSPLHF
TRBV15 | CATSRTRADTQYF
TRBV6-4 | CASREGGGTEAFF
TRBV6-5 | CASSYGQGPYEQYF
TRBV4-1 | CASSQLTIPYQPQHF
TRBV27 | CASSTLVLSGGAPAGELFF
TRBV27 | CASSLGGTYEQYF
TRBV7-2 | CASSLGDRGRNQPQHF